The 28 T cell receptor beta chains presented below share a single source sample, sequenced in a study of beta chain features in type 1 diabetes. Expressed TCRB transcripts were sequenced, since all the RNA that had been isolated was reverse transcribed. TCRdb's table, derived via immunoSEQ multiplex PCR, lists solely in-frame clones and lacks some. The sample yields hundreds of thousands of clones, about an eighth seen once. Study-level findings and limits: When Type 1 diabetes patients were examined, their TCRB CDR3s proved moderately but significantly shorter in all four CD4+ subsets.

Their antigen targets remain unknown. Sample: naive CD4+ T cells from blood. The receptors stem from a man in his late teens or twenties with type 1 diabetes.

This clone was counted only a few times. The chain is built from TRBV7-6 and TRBJ1-6, with D uncertain. CDR1 and CDR2 from the germline V gene are SGHVS and FNYEAQ. V was clipped by 0 bases and J by 3 bases, with 3 bases between them. The CDR3 totals 14 residues. CDR3 in amino acids: CASSLADYNSPLHF. DNA of the CDR3: TGTGCCAGCAGCTTAGCGGACTATAATTCACCCCTCCACTTT. Based on the CDR3 plus reference TRBV7-6 and TRBJ1-6, the full variable domain is GAGVSQSPRYKVTKRGQDVALRCDPISGHVSLYWYRQALGQGPEFLTYFNYEAQQDKSGLPNDRFSAERPEGSISTLTIQRTEQRDSAMYRCASSLADYNSPLHFGNGTRLTVT.

This clone has a handful of counts. The chain combines TRBV7-9 with TRBJ2-3, with 9 bases matching TRBD2. Germline V gives CDR1 SEHNR, CDR2 FQNEAQ (reference sequence). This CDR3 comprises 17 residues. Trimming at V came to 5 bases and at J to 3 bases, leaving 12 bases not matched to a gene. Here the CDR3 reads CASSPIFLAGVTDTQYF. CDR3 DNA sequence: TGTGCCAGCAGCCCGATATTTTTAGCGGGAGTTACAGATACGCAGTATTTT.

The V call is TRBV14, the J call TRBJ2-5; D might be TRBD1 (5 bases). This CDR3 contains 14 residues. Trimming took 0 bases from V and 7 from J, leaving 12 bases between them. From germline, CDR1 is SGHDN and CDR2 FVKESK. This chain's CDR3 is CASSQDWGQGTQYF. The DNA of the CDR3 is TGTGCCAGCAGCCAAGATTGGGGCCAGGGGACCCAGTACTTC.

The genes are TRBV7-9 and TRBJ2-7; D is undetermined. CDR1 and CDR2 from the germline V gene are SEHNR and FQNEAQ (reference sequence). The CDR3 has 12 residues. Trimming left V 1 base short and J 5 bases short, with 6 bases between. The CDR3 sequence is CASSLGVDEQYF. CDR3 nucleotide sequence: TGTGCCAGCAGCTTAGGAGTTGACGAGCAGTACTTC.

The chain joins TRBV30 to TRBJ1-1; tentatively, D is TRBD1 (5 bases). The CDR3 has 10 residues. Per the germline V gene, CDR1 is GTSNPN and CDR2 is SVGIG (reference sequence). V lost 0 bases, J lost 10 bases, and 6 bases lay in between. Here the CDR3 reads CAWSVQVAFF. CDR3 in DNA: TGTGCCTGGAGTGTACAGGTAGCTTTCTTT.

To note about this clone: This CDR3 is also generated by other DNA sequences in the sample. This chain connects TRBV2 to TRBJ1-5; unclear D gene. Germline V CDR1 and CDR2: SNHLY, FYNNEI. Trimming stripped 3 bases from V and 0 bases from J, with 6 bases between. This CDR3 has 14 residues. DNA of the CDR3: TGTGCCAGCAGTGAGAGCGATAGCAATCAGCCCCAGCATTTT. Translated, it gives CASSESDSNQPQHF.

This chain uses TRBV7-8 with TRBJ1-2; D perhaps matches TRBD1 (5 bases). Between the trimmed V and J ends, which lost 5 bases and 4 bases, there was a span of 14 bases. The CDR3 is made up of 14 amino acids. Germline V gene sequence: CDR1 SGHVS, CDR2 FQNEAQ. Written as DNA, the CDR3 is TGTGCCAGCAGCCGGGAGGGTAGGGGCTATGGCTACACCTTC. As protein: CASSREGRGYGYTF.

This clone has more than one count but fewer than ten. J is TRBJ2-7 and V is TRBV10-3; D is possibly TRBD1 (6 bases). V gave up 6 bases and J gave up 1 base, with 16 bases separating them. Germline CDR1 is ENHRY and CDR2 is SYGVKD. The CDR3 covers 15 residues. The CDR3 here is CAIRWDKTGSYEQYF. CDR3 coding DNA: TGTGCCATCAGGTGGGACAAGACAGGTTCCTACGAGCAGTACTTC.

The J gene is TRBJ2-7, the V gene TRBV7-4; D ambiguous. V dropped 7 bases and J dropped 5 bases, with 15 bases sitting between them. The CDR3 sequence is 13 residues long. Germline V CDR1 and CDR2: SGHVT, SQSDAQ. The DNA for the CDR3 is TGTGCCAGCACCTACTTTCGAGCCGACGAGCAGTACTTC. This sequence encodes CASTYFRADEQYF. The whole variable domain, filled in from reference TRBV7-4 and TRBJ2-7, reads GAGVSQSPRYKVAKRGRDVALRCDSISGHVTLYWYRQTLGQGSEVLTYSQSDAQRDKSGRPSGRFSAERPERSVSTLKIQRTEQGDSAVYLCASTYFRADEQYFGPGTRLTVT.

This clone was picked up a small number of times. This rearrangement joins TRBV19 to TRBJ2-3; the match to TRBD2 covers 9 bases. Trimming cost V 7 bases and J 2 bases; bases outside gene matches: 13. The length of the CDR3 is 17 residues. CDR1 and CDR2 (germline): LNHDA, SQIVND (reference sequence). The CDR3 protein is CASTHSGSGVITDTQYF. CDR3 bases: TGTGCCAGTACCCATAGCGGGAGCGGGGTGATCACAGATACGCAGTATTTT.

This clone appeared a few times. The chain employs TRBV7-9 and TRBJ1-5; weak D call: TRBD1 (6 bases). The length of the CDR3 is 16 residues. V lost 1 base and J 4 bases, leaving 14 bases between the germline ends. Germline V lookup: CDR1 SEHNR, CDR2 FQNEAQ (reference sequence). CDR3 sequence (DNA): TGTGCCAGCAGCTTAGTCGGGGGCCCAGGGAATCAGCCCCAGCATTTT. Amino acids: CASSLVGGPGNQPQHF.

This clone was found a few times. V usage is TRBV5-6 and J usage is TRBJ2-1; 11 bases map to TRBD1. Germline CDR1 and CDR2: SGHDT and YYEEEE. Trimming removed 0 bases from V and 7 bases from J; junction bases left unmatched: 6. The CDR3 is 16 residues long. CDR3 protein: CASSLAAGTGGNEQFF. CDR3 nucleotides: TGTGCCAGCAGCTTGGCCGCCGGGACAGGGGGAAATGAGCAGTTCTTC. Drawing the rest from reference TRBV5-6 and TRBJ2-1, the complete variable domain is DAGVTQSPTHLIKTRGQQVTLRCSPKSGHDTVSWYQQALGQGPQFIFQYYEEEERQRGNFPDRFSGHQFPNYSSELNVNALLLGDSALYLCASSLAAGTGGNEQFFGPGTRLTVL.

A few counts support this clone. The chain is built from TRBV4-1 and TRBJ2-7; 11 bases agree with TRBD1. The CDR3 is made up of 15 amino acids. From germline, CDR1 is MGHRA and CDR2 YSYEKL. The J segment lost 2 bases and the V segment lost 4 bases, leaving 4 bases of the junction unmatched. CDR3 sequence reads: CASSPGTGGAYEQYF. Here the CDR3 DNA reads TGCGCCAGCAGCCCAGGGACAGGGGGGGCCTACGAGCAGTACTTC.

The V and J genes are TRBV5-1 and TRBJ1-1; TRBD1 matches 7 bases. The germline gives CDR1 SGHRS, CDR2 YFSETQ. Unmatched junction bases numbered 8, after V lost 5 bases and J lost 1 base. The CDR3 consists of 15 residues. The CDR3 DNA reads TGCGCCAGCAGAGGAACAGGGGTTGGGAACACTGAAGCTTTCTTT. Its protein product is CASRGTGVGNTEAFF. The complete variable domain, with remaining parts taken from reference TRBV5-1 and TRBJ1-1, reads KAGVTQTPRYLIKTRGQQVTLSCSPISGHRSVSWYQQTPGQGLQFLFEYFSETQRNKGNFPGRFSGRQFSNSRSEMNVSTLELGDSALYLCASRGTGVGNTEAFFGQGTRLTVV.

In this sample, this clone turned up a few times. V is TRBV9 and J is TRBJ1-4; D not certain. CDR1 is SGDLS, CDR2 YYNGEE, per germline. V was clipped by 0 bases and J by 0 bases, with 3 bases between them. The CDR3 contains 14 residues. CDR3 DNA sequence: TGTGCCAGCAGCGTAGGTTCAACTAATGAAAAACTGTTTTTT. Translation gives CASSVGSTNEKLFF. Combining the CDR3 with reference TRBV9 and TRBJ1-4 gives the whole variable domain DSGVTQTPKHLITATGQRVTLRCSPRSGDLSVYWYQQSLDQGLQFLIQYYNGEERAKGNILERFSAQQFPDLHSELNLSSLELGDSALYFCASSVGSTNEKLFFGSGTQLSVL.

There are a few counts of this clone. The rearrangement links TRBV25-1 to TRBJ1-1, with D uncertain. V lost 5 bases to trimming and J lost 1 base, with 17 bases between them. CDR1 is MGHDK and CDR2 is SYGVNS in the germline V gene. The CDR3 loop spans 16 amino acids. DNA for the CDR3: TGTGCCAGCAGTCCCCTACCCGGAGGGAGGAACACTGAAGCTTTCTTT. This translates into CASSPLPGGRNTEAFF. Together with reference TRBV25-1 and TRBJ1-1, the CDR3 gives the full variable domain: EADIYQTPRYLVIGTGKKITLECSQTMGHDKMYWYQQDPGMELHLIHYSYGVNSTEKGDLSSESTVSRIRTEHFPLTLESARPSHTSQYLCASSPLPGGRNTEAFFGQGTRLTVV.

V is TRBV30 and J is TRBJ1-5; D is unclear. The CDR3 totals 15 residues. Germline lookup yields CDR1 GTSNPN and CDR2 SVGIG (reference sequence). The V gene lost 2 bases and the J gene lost 2 bases, with 13 bases spanning the gap. CDR3 residues: CAWSSALSGNQPQHF. CDR3 coding DNA: TGTGCCTGGAGTTCGGCCCTCTCGGGCAATCAGCCCCAGCATTTT.

This clone was observed a handful of times. The chain is built from TRBV7-8 and TRBJ2-5; possibly TRBD1 or TRBD2 for D (5 bases each). The V and J ends lost 4 bases and 3 bases respectively, with 12 bases between them. This CDR3 has 14 amino acids. Germline CDR1 is SGHVS and CDR2 is FQNEAQ. In DNA, the CDR3 is TGTGCCAGCAGCTCGGGACCGCCCAAAGAGACCCAGTACTTC. Amino acid sequence: CASSSGPPKETQYF. Full variable domain (remainder filled in from reference TRBV7-8 and TRBJ2-5): GAGVSQSPRYKVAKRGQDVALRCDPISGHVSLFWYQQALGQGPEFLTYFQNEAQLDKSGLPSDRFFAERPEGSVSTLKIQRTQQEDSAVYLCASSSGPPKETQYFGPGTRLLVL.

This clone was counted a few times. The chain combines TRBV7-9 with TRBJ1-2; the D is unclear. The length of the CDR3 is 13 residues. Germline V lookup: CDR1 SEHNR, CDR2 FQNEAQ (reference sequence). V dropped 5 bases and J dropped 3 bases, with 10 bases sitting between them. CDR3 residues: CASSVGSDYGYTF. The CDR3 DNA reads TGTGCCAGCAGCGTCGGTTCGGACTATGGCTACACCTTC.

The J gene is TRBJ1-2, the V gene TRBV29-1; D uncertain. V was clipped by 6 bases and J by 6 bases, with 20 bases between them. The CDR3 is 14 residues long. Germline V gene sequence: CDR1 SQVTM, CDR2 ANQGSEA. The CDR3 region has the DNA TGCAGCGTGGGCCGTACGGTATTGATCGATGGCTACACCTTC. Amino acids: CSVGRTVLIDGYTF.

This clone was counted between two and nine times. This chain joins TRBV29-1 and TRBJ2-1; D possibly corresponds to TRBD2 (6 bases). V was cut by 5 bases and J by 1 base, with 15 bases left in between. The CDR3 totals 15 residues. Germline values: CDR1 SQVTM, CDR2 ANQGSEA. CDR3 nucleotide sequence: TGCAGCGTTTCCCGGGGTAGCGGTTCCTACAATGAGCAGTTCTTC. It translates to CSVSRGSGSYNEQFF.

A remark on this clone: This CDR3 is also generated by other DNA sequences in the sample. The J gene is TRBJ1-2, the V gene TRBV7-2; D unresolved. Germline V gives CDR1 SGHTA, CDR2 FQGNSA. The CDR3 consists of 12 residues. Between the trimmed V and J ends, which lost 3 bases and 2 bases, there was a span of 4 bases. The CDR3 here is CASSFRNYGYTF. Here the CDR3 DNA reads TGTGCCAGCAGCTTTAGGAACTATGGCTACACCTTC.

In its sample, this clone was seen a few times. The chain has TRBV30 and TRBJ2-5; D is perhaps TRBD1 or TRBD2 (5 bases each). This CDR3 region has 13 residues. Trimming took off 8 bases at V and 2 bases at J, with 15 bases between the two ends. Looked up from germline, CDR1 is GTSNPN and CDR2 is SVGIG (reference sequence). The CDR3 nucleotides read TGTGCCGTAGGAGAGGGGCGACAAGAGACCCAGTACTTC. Translated, it gives CAVGEGRQETQYF.

This clone was detected a few times. The chain recombines TRBV2 with TRBJ2-1, with 9 bases lining up with TRBD1. This CDR3 comprises 13 residues. CDR1 is SNHLY and CDR2 is FYNNEI in the germline V gene. Unmatched junction bases numbered 5, after V lost 8 bases and J lost 6 bases. CDR3 protein: CASRDRAFNEQFF. CDR3 bases: TGTGCCAGCCGGGACAGGGCTTTCAATGAGCAGTTCTTC.

This clone was seen a handful of times. The chain combines TRBV5-1 with TRBJ2-2; tentative D call: TRBD2 (5 bases). This CDR3 is 14 amino acids long. Germline V gives CDR1 SGHRS, CDR2 YFSETQ. V was trimmed by 7 bases and J by 7 bases, leaving 17 bases between them. CDR3 in amino acids: CASAQAPAGGELFF. As DNA, the CDR3 is TGCGCCAGCGCCCAAGCCCCGGCGGGCGGGGAGCTGTTTTTT.

Notes on this clone: Other DNA sequences in the sample encode the same CDR3. The rearrangement joins TRBV18 to TRBJ2-3, with a weak D call TRBD2 (6 bases). From germline, CDR1 is KGHSH and CDR2 LQKENI. The V end was cut by 2 bases, the J end by 1 base, with 10 bases between. The CDR3 runs 15 residues. The CDR3 DNA reads as TGTGCCAGCTCACCAAGCTCGGGGGGCACAGATACGCAGTATTTT. Amino acid sequence: CASSPSSGGTDTQYF.

The chain recombines TRBV29-1 with TRBJ2-7; a possible D gene is TRBD2 (6 bases). The CDR3 covers 13 residues. Germline V gene lookup returns CDR1 SQVTM and CDR2 ANQGSEA. V shed 4 bases and J shed 3 bases, with 13 bases lying between them. CDR3 in DNA: TGCAGCGTTGGCCGGTCTAGCGACTACGAGCAGTACTTC. Encoded protein: CSVGRSSDYEQYF.

The J gene is TRBJ2-7, the V gene TRBV18; the D call may be TRBD1 or TRBD2 (5 bases each). The CDR3 length is 13 residues. Germline V CDR1 and CDR2: KGHSH, LQKENI. V was pared by 4 bases and J by 6 bases, with 13 bases between. CDR3 protein: CASSLPTGTEQYF. The CDR3 DNA sequence: TGTGCCAGCTCACTTCCAACGGGGACCGAGCAGTACTTC.